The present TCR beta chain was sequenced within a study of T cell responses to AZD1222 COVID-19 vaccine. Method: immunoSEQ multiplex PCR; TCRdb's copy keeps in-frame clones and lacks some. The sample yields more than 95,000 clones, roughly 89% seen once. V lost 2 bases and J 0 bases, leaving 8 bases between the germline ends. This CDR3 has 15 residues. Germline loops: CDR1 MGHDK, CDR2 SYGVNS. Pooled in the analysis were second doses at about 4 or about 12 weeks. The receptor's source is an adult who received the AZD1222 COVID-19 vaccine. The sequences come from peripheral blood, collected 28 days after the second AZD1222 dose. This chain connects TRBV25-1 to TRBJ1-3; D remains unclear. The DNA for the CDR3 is TGTGCCAGCAGTGAAGTGGGGTCCTCTGGAAACACCATATATTTT. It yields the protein CASSEVGSSGNTIYF.